This T cell receptor beta chain derives from a study of shared clonotypes between healthy human individuals. V was clipped by 0 bases and J by 0 bases, with 7 bases between them. This CDR3 contains 15 residues. The germline gives CDR1 SGHRS, CDR2 YFSETQ. Only in-frame clones appear in the TCRdb table, and some are missing; sequencing was by immunoSEQ multiplex PCR. The table shows over 1.5 million clones, with 95% to 99% occurring only once. This TCR derives from a man between 25 and 39 years old in good health. This chain connects TRBV5-1 to TRBJ1-3; D is perhaps TRBD1 (5 bases). Sequencing input: naive CD4+ T cells sorted from blood. Subset described: CD45RA+ positively selected. CDR3 nucleotide sequence: TGCGCCAGCAGCTTGGGGGGGACCTCTGGAAACACCATATATTTT. Protein product: CASSLGGTSGNTIYF.